This T cell receptor beta chain was recorded in a study of regulatory T cells in long-lasting Graves disease. Study-wide findings and caveats: It was in persistent disease that TRBV28, TRBJ1-2 and TRBJ2-5 were favored. Having few samples may have compromised the accuracy.

Time point specified: persistent/refractory GD, antithyroid drugs over 5 years with positive TRAb. RNA isolated from PBMCs was used to make the TCR library. EDTA tubes were used for drawing approximately 8.4 milliliters of peripheral blood. To make TCR beta libraries, researchers used iRepertoire HTBI primers and Arm-PCR of CDR3 regions. Using its own MiXCR run on the multiplex PCR reads, TCRdb lists one record per CDR3 protein. The sample shows a few hundred thousand distinct CDR3 sequences, less than 25% of them seen only once. This clonotype was seen ten or more times. Antigen specificity is unknown. V lost 7 bases and J lost 8; bases outside the gene matches: 7. CDR1 and CDR2 (germline): KGHDR, SFDVKD. The CDR3 loop spans 13 amino acids.

This clonotype was sampled from a female donor with Graves disease. Here the sequenced sample was peripheral blood mononuclear cells (PBMCs), taken when the disease was refractory, from a patient treated with antithyroid drugs. J is TRBJ2-4 and V is TRBV24-1; 7 bases line up with TRBD2. The CDR3: CATSPSGMDIQYF. CDR3 sequence (DNA): TGTGCCACCAGCCCCAGCGGGATGGACATTCAGTACTTC.